The 20 T cell receptor beta chains given below trace back to one sample, sequenced in a study of cytomegalovirus exposure and HLA in healthy donors. In the PCR, 60 Vbeta and 13 Jbeta primers were used. Sequencing was performed with immunoSEQ multiplex PCR; in TCRdb, only in-frame clones are kept and a portion is missing. This table has under 250,000 clones, just over 75% appearing once. The material sequenced was PBMCs. These receptors were taken from a man aged 25 to 40 in good health and CMV-seronegative.

This chain links TRBV29-1 with TRBJ2-3; the D gene is possibly TRBD2 (5 bases). Germline lookup yields CDR1 SQVTM and CDR2 ANQGSEA. V was cut by 8 bases and J by 5 bases, with 14 bases left in between. The CDR3 runs to 12 residues. The CDR3 region is CSPSGGQDTQYF. Here the CDR3 DNA reads TGCAGCCCGTCGGGCGGGCAAGATACGCAGTATTTT.

This clone has only one observation. The chain uses TRBV10-3 and TRBJ1-1; D is uncertain. CDR1 is ENHRY, CDR2 SYGVKD, per germline. CDR3 length equals 16 residues. V lost 6 bases and J lost 1, with 18 bases in between. CDR3 in DNA: TGTGCCATCAGCCCCCCGAGGCAAGGTGGGAACACTGAAGCTTTCTTT. This translates into CAISPPRQGGNTEAFF.

The CDR3 sequence: CASSSGQPNQPQHF. The CDR3 region has the DNA TGTGCCAGCAGCTCCGGACAGCCCAATCAGCCCCAGCATTTT. The chain combines TRBV7-3 with TRBJ1-5; D is possibly TRBD1 (6 bases). V gave up 4 bases and J gave up 3 bases, with 10 bases separating them. CDR3 length: 14 residues. Per germline, CDR1 SGHTA and CDR2 FQGTGA.

The chain links TRBV9 to TRBJ2-4, with 7 nucleotides matching TRBD1. This CDR3 is 15 amino acids long. Germline V CDR1 and CDR2: SGDLS, YYNGEE. J was trimmed by 3 bases and V by 8 bases; bases with no gene match: 11. The CDR3 reads CARNEGARFKNIQYF. As DNA, the CDR3 is TGTGCCAGAAATGAGGGGGCTAGGTTCAAAAACATTCAGTACTTC.

The chain links TRBV5-1 to TRBJ2-5, with 7 bases that match TRBD1. The J call may be wrong; the DNA end is better matched by TRBJ2-7. Germline-derived CDR1 and CDR2 are SGHRS and YFSETQ. The CDR3 is made up of 13 amino acids. Here the CDR3 DNA reads TGCGCCAGCAGGACAGGGCTGGGCTACGAGCAGTACTTC. This translates into CASRTGLGYEQYF.

Regarding this clone: This sample also contains other DNA sequences that code for the same CDR3. The V gene is TRBV6-5, the J gene TRBJ2-7; D not certain. Germline loops: CDR1 MNHEY, CDR2 SVGAGI. Trimming removed 2 bases from V and 4 bases from J, with 3 bases in between. The length of the CDR3 is 11 residues. CDR3 region: CASSYLYEQYF. Written as DNA, the CDR3 is TGTGCCAGCAGTTACCTTTACGAGCAGTACTTC.

With regard to this clone: The conserved closing phenylalanine or tryptophan is absent in this CDR3, likely reflecting a read error. This chain links TRBV5-5 with TRBJ1-2; possibly TRBD1 for D (6 bases). Deletions cut 6 bases from V and 5 bases from J, with 17 bases between. The CDR3 has 14 amino acids. CDR1 is SGHKS and CDR2 is YYEKEE in the germline V gene (reference sequence). The CDR3: CASMGVDGTYGYTL. In nucleotides, the CDR3 is TGTGCCAGCATGGGGGTCGACGGGACATATGGCTACACCCTC.

The V gene is TRBV27, the J gene TRBJ2-1; no reliable D call. The CDR3 totals 13 residues. V shed 4 bases and J shed 4 bases, with 8 bases lying between them. Germline CDR1 and CDR2: MNHEY and SMNVEV (reference sequence). The chain's CDR3 is CASSYTKYNEQFF. For the CDR3, the DNA is TGTGCCAGCAGTTACACGAAATACAATGAGCAGTTCTTC.

This chain joins TRBV4-1 and TRBJ2-6, with D possibly TRBD2 on 5 matching bases. Germline assignment: CDR1 MGHRA and CDR2 YSYEKL. CDR3 length: 15 residues. CDR3 bases: TGCGCTAGTGCCAACAGCCGGGGTGGGGCCAACGTCCTGACTTTC. Its translation: CASANSRGGANVLTF.

This chain links TRBV13 with TRBJ2-7, with 7 bases identical to TRBD2. Trimming cost V 5 bases and J 6 bases; bases outside gene matches: 10. The CDR3 runs 14 residues. CDR1 PRHDT and CDR2 FYEKMQ come from the germline V gene (reference sequence). The CDR3 coding sequence is TGTGCCAGCAGCCTCCGGACTAGGGTCTCCGAGCAGTACTTC. Its translation is CASSLRTRVSEQYF.

The chain is built from TRBV29-1 and TRBJ2-5; 9 bases are shared with TRBD2. Gene TRBJ2-7 matches the end of the DNA better, so the J call may be wrong. CDR1 and CDR2 from the germline V gene are SQVTM and ANQGSEA. The CDR3 runs 14 residues. CDR3 in amino acids: CSVLAGVSSYEQYF. CDR3 in DNA: TGCAGCGTCTTAGCGGGAGTAAGCTCCTACGAGCAGTACTTC.

Details on this clone: Other DNA sequences in this specimen translate into the identical CDR3. V is TRBV19 and J is TRBJ1-1; weak D call: TRBD1 (5 bases). Between the trimmed V and J ends, which lost 7 bases and 1 base, there was a span of 10 bases. CDR1 and CDR2 from the germline V gene are LNHDA and SQIVND (reference sequence). The CDR3 covers 13 residues. In DNA, the CDR3 is TGTGCCAGTAATAGGGGAAGGAACACTGAAGCTTTCTTT. Its protein product is CASNRGRNTEAFF.

This chain connects TRBV6-1 to TRBJ1-1; no definite D call. The CDR3 is 14 amino acids. V lost 4 bases and J 1 base, leaving 10 bases between the germline ends. Germline V gives CDR1 MNHNS, CDR2 SASEGT. The CDR3 region is CASSGGNTNTEAFF. CDR3 sequence (DNA): TGTGCCAGCAGTGGAGGTAATACGAACACTGAAGCTTTCTTT.

The V call is TRBV9, the J call TRBJ1-6; D is undetermined. From germline, CDR1 is SGDLS and CDR2 YYNGEE. The V end lost 4 bases, the J end lost 9 bases, and 17 bases lay between the germline ends. The CDR3 is 15 amino acids. CDR3 coding DNA: TGTGCCAGCAGCCCCGAGCGGTCCGGTACTTCACCCCTCCACTTT. Its protein is CASSPERSGTSPLHF.

J is TRBJ2-3 and V is TRBV9; D remains unclear. The length of the CDR3 is 15 residues. V lost 0 bases and J lost 4, with 12 bases in between. Germline assignment: CDR1 SGDLS and CDR2 YYNGEE. CDR3 sequence (DNA): TGTGCCAGCAGCGTAGGTCAATTAGCATCAGATACGCAGTATTTT. Residues: CASSVGQLASDTQYF. The variable domain in full, with the rest retrieved from reference TRBV9 and TRBJ2-3, is DSGVTQTPKHLITATGQRVTLRCSPRSGDLSVYWYQQSLDQGLQFLIQYYNGEERAKGNILERFSAQQFPDLHSELNLSSLELGDSALYFCASSVGQLASDTQYFGPGTRLTVL.

The genes are TRBV28 and TRBJ1-2, with no clear D. Trimming took off 3 bases at V and 4 bases at J, with 12 bases between the two ends. The germline gives CDR1 MDHEN, CDR2 SYDVKM. The CDR3 consists of 14 residues. The CDR3 DNA follows: TGTGCCAGCAGTTTGAAATCGAGAAGCTATGGCTACACCTTC. Amino acids: CASSLKSRSYGYTF.

The chain employs TRBV28 and TRBJ1-1; 7 bases are shared with TRBD1. V gave up 6 bases and J gave up 4 bases; unmatched junction bases: 11. Germline CDR1 is MDHEN and CDR2 is SYDVKM. The CDR3 consists of 15 residues. The CDR3 loop reads CASSSTGEGTTEAFF. In nucleotides, the CDR3 is TGTGCCAGCAGCTCAACAGGGGAAGGGACCACTGAAGCTTTCTTT.

The chain uses TRBV7-8 and TRBJ1-2; the D is unclear. Germline V gene sequence: CDR1 SGHVS, CDR2 FQNEAQ. V dropped 10 bases and J dropped 8 bases, with 14 bases sitting between them. The CDR3 covers 11 residues. The CDR3 loop is CATPGLSGYTF. In DNA form, the CDR3 reads TGTGCCACCCCCGGCCTTAGCGGCTACACCTTC. Full variable domain (outside the CDR3, taken from reference TRBV7-8 and TRBJ1-2): GAGVSQSPRYKVAKRGQDVALRCDPISGHVSLFWYQQALGQGPEFLTYFQNEAQLDKSGLPSDRFFAERPEGSVSTLKIQRTQQEDSAVYLCATPGLSGYTFGSGTRLTVV.

The genes are TRBV9 and TRBJ2-1, with TRBD2 as a possible D gene (6 bases). This CDR3 comprises 18 residues. The V end lost 0 bases, the J end lost 4 bases, and 20 bases lay between the germline ends. From germline, CDR1 is SGDLS and CDR2 YYNGEE. CDR3 coding DNA: TGTGCCAGCAGCGTAGCTCCGCCGAGTCTAGCGCAATACAATGAGCAGTTCTTC. It codes for CASSVAPPSLAQYNEQFF.

The chain has TRBV5-1 and TRBJ1-1; possible D gene TRBD1, 5 bases. V dropped 0 bases and J dropped 2 bases, with 8 bases sitting between them. This CDR3 region has 14 residues. Germline V gene sequence: CDR1 SGHRS, CDR2 YFSETQ. The CDR3 here is CASSLGWGNTEAFF. The DNA of the CDR3 is TGCGCCAGCAGCTTGGGTTGGGGCAACACTGAAGCTTTCTTT. Combining the CDR3 with reference TRBV5-1 and TRBJ1-1 gives the whole variable domain KAGVTQTPRYLIKTRGQQVTLSCSPISGHRSVSWYQQTPGQGLQFLFEYFSETQRNKGNFPGRFSGRQFSNSRSEMNVSTLELGDSALYLCASSLGWGNTEAFFGQGTRLTVV.